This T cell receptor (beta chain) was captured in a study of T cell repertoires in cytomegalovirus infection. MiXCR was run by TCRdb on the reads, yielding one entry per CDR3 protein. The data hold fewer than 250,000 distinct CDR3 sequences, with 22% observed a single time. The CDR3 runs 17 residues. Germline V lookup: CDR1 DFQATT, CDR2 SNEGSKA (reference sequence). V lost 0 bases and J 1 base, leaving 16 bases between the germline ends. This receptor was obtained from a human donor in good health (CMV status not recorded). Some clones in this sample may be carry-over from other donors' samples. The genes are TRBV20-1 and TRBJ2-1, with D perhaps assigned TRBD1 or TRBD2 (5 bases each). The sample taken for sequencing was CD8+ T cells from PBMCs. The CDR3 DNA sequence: TGCAGTGCTAGAGACCCTCGAGAGGGGCAGTCCTACAATGAGCAGTTCTTC. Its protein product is CSARDPREGQSYNEQFF.